One and the same sample provided the 10 T cell receptor beta chains below, sequenced in a study of tumor and adjacent non-tumor tissue in lung cancer. This sample's RNA came from whole unsorted tissue. TCRbeta libraries were built with three rounds of nested PCR, modified from ARM-PCR. TCRdb re-called the multiplex PCR reads with MiXCR, one entry per CDR3 protein. Among under 150,000 distinct CDR3 sequences listed, approximately 66% were seen once. Sequenced sample: lung tumor tissue. Every receptor here comes from a man between 60 and 75 years old with small cell lung cancer.

Comments on this clonotype: A read error is possible here, since a much larger clone lies one base away. V and J are TRBV4-2 and TRBJ1-1, with unresolved D. CDR1 LGHNA and CDR2 YNFKEQ come from the germline V gene. This CDR3 is built from 11 residues. CDR3 bases: TGTGCCACCAGCCAAGGACCTGAAGCTTTCTTT. Protein: CATSQGPEAFF.

Concerning this clonotype itself: A junction boundary mismatches the germline segment, possibly from a read error. The chain carries TRBV10-2 and TRBJ2-1, with D perhaps TRBD2 (5 bases). The CDR3 has 15 amino acids. CDR1 and CDR2 from the germline V gene are WSHSY and SAAADI. The CDR3 DNA sequence: TGCGCAAGCAGTGGGATGGGCGGGCTGTACAATGAGCAGTTCTTC. This gives the protein CASSGMGGLYNEQFF.

A single count supports this clonotype. Possible read error: a much larger clone is one base away. This chain links TRBV6-1 with TRBJ2-6; 9 bases fit TRBD1. Germline V lookup: CDR1 MNHNS, CDR2 SASEGT. CDR3 length: 17 amino acids. The CDR3 DNA follows: TGTGCCAGCAGTCCGCTAGACAGGGGGGCTGGGTCCAACGTCCTGACTTTC. Its translation is CASSPLDRGAGSNVLTF.

In nucleotides, the CDR3 is TGCAGTGCGCGAATGGCGGGAGCGGGCACAGATACGCAGTATTTT. It encodes CSARMAGAGTDTQYF. This chain uses TRBV20-1 with TRBJ2-3, with TRBD2 identical over 7 bases. Trimming removed 6 bases from V and 1 base from J; junction bases left unmatched: 10. The length of the CDR3 is 15 residues. Germline V gives CDR1 DFQATT, CDR2 SNEGSKA (reference sequence).

The chain is built from TRBV6-9 and TRBJ1-2; possible D gene TRBD1, 6 bases. Germline V CDR1 and CDR2: MNHGY, SVAAGI. V lost 10 bases, J lost 1 base, and 37 bases lay in between. The CDR3 has 21 residues. The CDR3 spells CANRVPGLQIQPVQNNYGYTF. The CDR3 nucleotides read TGTGCCAACAGGGTACCTGGACTGCAAATCCAGCCGGTTCAGAATAACTATGGCTACACCTTC.

The rearrangement links TRBV20-1 to TRBJ2-3; D may be TRBD1 or TRBD2 (5 bases each). Germline CDR1 and CDR2: DFQATT and SNEGSKA (reference sequence). Trimming cost V 1 base and J 3 bases, with 11 bases left between them. CDR3 length: 14 amino acids. This chain's CDR3 is CSARVGRGTDTQYF. In DNA form, the CDR3 reads TGCAGTGCTAGAGTGGGACGGGGTACAGATACGCAGTATTTT.

The chain is built from TRBV20-1 and TRBJ2-4; 9 bases agree with TRBD1. Losses at the gene ends were 4 bases for V and 8 bases for J; bases not matched to a gene: 12. This CDR3 comprises 15 residues. Per germline, CDR1 DFQATT and CDR2 SNEGSKA (reference sequence). CDR3 in amino acids: CSAIAPGQGWHIQYF. The CDR3 DNA follows: TGCAGTGCTATAGCCCCGGGACAGGGCTGGCACATTCAGTACTTC.

The genes are TRBV28 and TRBJ1-2; D not certain. This CDR3 is built from 12 residues. The germline V gene has CDR1 MDHEN and CDR2 SYDVKM. Here the CDR3 reads CTSSLEFYGYTF. DNA of the CDR3: TGTACTAGCAGTTTGGAGTTCTATGGCTACACCTTC.

The chain combines TRBV20-1 with TRBJ2-7; D may be TRBD2 (6 bases). The germline V gene encodes CDR1 DFQATT and CDR2 SNEGSKA (reference sequence). Trimming pared 3 bases from V and 6 bases from J, leaving 12 bases between. This CDR3 spans 12 amino acids. The CDR3, as DNA: TGCAGTGCTAGGGCGCGGGGCGGCGAGCAGTACTTC. Protein sequence: CSARARGGEQYF.

As regards this clonotype: One end of the junction does not line up with germline, which may come from a read error. J is TRBJ2-1 and V is TRBV7-8; weak D call: TRBD2 (6 bases). CDR3 length: 15 residues. Germline loops: CDR1 SGHVS, CDR2 FQNEAQ. In nucleotides, the CDR3 is TGCGCCAACAGCCTAGCGAGGGAATACCACAATGAGCAGTTCTTC. Protein sequence: CANSLAREYHNEQFF.